These 27 T cell receptor beta chains share one sample of origin, sequenced in a study of T cells after yellow fever vaccination (dated by TCRdb to between 2018 and 2021). In the paper's terms, the treatment or condition label means: live attenuated yellow fever vaccine strain. The library was generated by 5' RACE. The instrument given in TCRdb is Illumina HiSeq 2500. TCRdb trimmed public reads at Q25 via fastp, called clones via MiXCR and kept in-frame beta chains. Rows matching on CDR3 protein sequence are summarized as one entry with the most common DNA and genes. The sample yields under 200,000 distinct CDR3 sequences; less than 9% were counted once. Together, the top ten hold approximately 2.5% of the sample. The sample in question was CD4+ T cells sorted from PBMCs, obtained roughly 5 days after the first yellow fever vaccination. These receptors all stem from a young man who received the YFV17D yellow fever vaccine.

This clonotype has at least ten counts. V usage is TRBV20-1 and J usage is TRBJ1-5; tentative D call: TRBD1 (6 bases). The V gene's germline CDR1 is DFQATT and CDR2 SNEGSKA (reference sequence). The CDR3 spans 14 residues. V dropped 3 bases and J dropped 5 bases, with 14 bases sitting between them. The CDR3 bases are TGCAGTGCTAGGATCGGGGGGCGACATCAGCCCCAGCATTTT. This gives the protein CSARIGGRHQPQHF.

This clonotype was counted at least ten times. The chain combines TRBV12-3 or TRBV12-4 with TRBJ1-5; the match to TRBD1 covers 8 bases. J lost 4 bases, V lost 7 bases, and 9 bases had no gene match. The CDR3 runs 15 residues. The CDR3 coding sequence is TGTGCCAGCACCTTCGGACAGGGCCTAAATCAGCCCCAGCATTTT. It is translated as CASTFGQGLNQPQHF.

There are many counts of this clonotype. The V and J genes are TRBV30 and TRBJ2-5; the match to TRBD1 covers 7 bases. With 5 bases clipped from V and 5 bases from J, the junction kept 8 bases outside the gene matches. Germline V gene lookup returns CDR1 GTSNPN and CDR2 SVGIG (reference sequence). The CDR3 spans 13 residues. CDR3 nucleotide sequence: TGTGCCTGGGGTGGACAGGCCAGGGAGACCCAGTACTTC. Translating gives CAWGGQARETQYF. The full variable domain, its missing parts supplied by reference TRBV30 and TRBJ2-5, is SQTIHQWPATLVQPVGSPLSLECTVEGTSNPNLYWYRQAAGRGLQLLFYSVGIGQISSEVPQNLSASRPQDRQFILSSKKLLLSDSGFYLCAWGGQARETQYFGPGTRLLVL.

Ten or more counts support this clonotype. The chain links TRBV5-1 to TRBJ1-3; 8 positions agree with TRBD1. V dropped 4 bases and J dropped 4; count of bases not matched to a gene: 4. The germline gives CDR1 SGHRS, CDR2 YFSETQ. This CDR3 has 14 residues. In nucleotides, the CDR3 is TGCGCCAGCAGCCCCCGGACAGGGGGAAACACCATATATTTT. As protein: CASSPRTGGNTIYF. The full variable domain, in which reference TRBV5-1 and TRBJ1-3 provide the parts outside the CDR3, is KAGVTQTPRYLIKTRGQQVTLSCSPISGHRSVSWYQQTPGQGLQFLFEYFSETQRNKGNFPGRFSGRQFSNSRSEMNVSTLELGDSALYLCASSPRTGGNTIYFGEGSWLTVV.

This clonotype was detected ten times or more. This sequence joins TRBV4-2 and TRBJ2-1; no reliable D call. The germline CDR1 and CDR2 sequences are LGHNA and YNFKEQ. This CDR3 has 11 residues. Trimming took 3 bases from V and 10 from J, leaving 7 bases between them. The CDR3 region has the DNA TGTGCCAGCAGCCACGAACGAGAGCAGTTCTTC. Amino acid sequence: CASSHEREQFF.

There are a few counts of this clonotype. This rearrangement joins TRBV5-6 to TRBJ1-2; D ambiguous. The CDR3 extends over 12 amino acids. Germline assignment: CDR1 SGHDT and CDR2 YYEEEE. V was shortened by 1 base and J by 5 bases, with 6 bases between the two germline ends. The CDR3: CASSLSGYGYTF. The DNA for the CDR3 is TGTGCCAGCAGCTTGTCGGGGTATGGCTACACCTTC.

There are a few counts of this clonotype. The chain links TRBV28 to TRBJ2-3; TRBD2 matches at 9 bases. Germline CDR1 and CDR2: MDHEN and SYDVKM. V shed 2 bases and J 7 bases; nucleotides not matched to a gene: 10. This CDR3 comprises 16 residues. CDR3 in amino acids: CASSLGPAGGPYTQYF. Written as DNA, the CDR3 is TGTGCCAGCAGTTTAGGTCCAGCGGGGGGACCGTATACGCAGTATTTT.

This clonotype was counted ten times or more. The V gene is TRBV5-1, the J gene TRBJ2-3; unclear D gene. CDR1 SGHRS and CDR2 YFSETQ come from the germline V gene. V was shortened by 8 bases and J by 6 bases, with 16 bases between the two germline ends. The CDR3 has 13 amino acids. The CDR3 region has the DNA TGCGCCAGTACGGACCGGGCCCGGGATACGCAGTATTTT. The encoded protein is CASTDRARDTQYF.

This clonotype has a handful of counts. V gene TRBV6-1 combines with J gene TRBJ1-4; 7 nucleotides match TRBD1. The CDR3 runs 16 residues. Germline V gives CDR1 MNHNS, CDR2 SASEGT. With 6 bases clipped from V and 10 bases from J, the junction kept 17 bases outside the gene matches. CDR3 sequence (DNA): TGTGCCAGCAGAGTACTGGGAGGGGGCGACCCTCCAAAACTGTTTTTT. Protein product: CASRVLGGGDPPKLFF.

Concerning this clonotype itself: This may arise from a read error, as a much more abundant clone is one base away. The chain links TRBV10-3 to TRBJ2-3; D remains unclear. The CDR3 sequence is 11 residues long. CDR1 ENHRY and CDR2 SYGVKD come from the germline V gene. The CDR3 DNA sequence: TGTTCCATCAGTCGTGCAGATACGCAGTATTTT. Residues: CSISRADTQYF.

This clonotype was observed many times. This chain joins TRBV20-1 and TRBJ2-7; 7 bases are shared with TRBD1. The CDR3 is made up of 12 amino acids. J gave up 1 base and V 6 bases, and 3 bases lay outside the gene matches. CDR1 is DFQATT, CDR2 SNEGSKA, per germline (reference sequence). The CDR3 bases are TGCAGTGCACCGGGACAGTCCTACGAGCAGTACGTC. Its protein product is CSAPGQSYEQYV.

This clonotype appeared many times. V is TRBV7-9 and J is TRBJ2-1; 8 bases align to TRBD2. J was trimmed by 0 bases and V by 8 bases; bases with no gene match: 3. CDR3 length equals 14 residues. Germline V gene data show CDR1 as SEHNR and CDR2 as FQNEAQ (reference sequence). The CDR3 sequence: CASPGGVSYNEQFF. CDR3 DNA: TGTGCCAGCCCCGGGGGGGTCTCCTACAATGAGCAGTTCTTC.

This clonotype was seen only a few times. V and J are TRBV7-8 and TRBJ2-7; D is ambiguous. V dropped 1 base and J dropped 0 bases, with 10 bases sitting between them. The CDR3 spans 15 residues. Germline V gene data show CDR1 as SGHVS and CDR2 as FQNEAQ. CDR3 coding DNA: TGTGCCAGCAGCTTAGACCCGGTCTCCTCCTACGAGCAGTACTTC. Its translation: CASSLDPVSSYEQYF.

The V call is TRBV2, the J call TRBJ1-6; weak D call: TRBD1 (6 bases). Germline V gene lookup returns CDR1 SNHLY and CDR2 FYNNEI. Trimming took off 4 bases at V and 10 bases at J, with 14 bases between the two ends. The CDR3 runs 14 residues. The CDR3 DNA reads as TGTGCCAGCAGTGTTGGACCAGGGGACTCACCCCTCCACTTT. Encoded protein: CASSVGPGDSPLHF.

This clonotype was found a few times. CDR3 in amino acids: CASGDAGAQGTDTQYF. The CDR3 coding sequence is TGTGCCAGCGGCGACGCGGGGGCGCAAGGCACAGATACGCAGTATTTT. The chain combines TRBV7-9 with TRBJ2-3; TRBD2 is a possible D gene (7 bases). The V gene's germline CDR1 is SEHNR and CDR2 FQNEAQ (reference sequence). The CDR3 covers 16 residues. Between the trimmed V and J ends, which lost 8 bases and 1 base, there was a span of 19 bases. The whole variable domain, remainder taken from reference TRBV7-9 and TRBJ2-3, is DTGVSQNPRHKITKRGQNVTFRCDPISEHNRLYWYRQTLGQGPEFLTYFQNEAQLEKSRLLSDRFSAERPKGSFSTLEIQRTEQGDSAMYLCASGDAGAQGTDTQYFGPGTRLTVL.

This clonotype was detected many times. The rearrangement uses TRBV6-1 and TRBJ2-1; possibly TRBD1 for D (6 bases). The germline V gene has CDR1 MNHNS and CDR2 SASEGT. The CDR3 sequence is 18 residues long. Trimming cost V 2 bases and J 0 bases, with 17 bases left between them. The CDR3 DNA reads TGTGCCAGCAGTGAATGGTCGACAGGTGAGAGCTCCTACAATGAGCAGTTCTTC. Translation: CASSEWSTGESSYNEQFF.

This clonotype was counted only a few times. The chain employs TRBV12-3 or TRBV12-4 and TRBJ1-5, with 7 positions matching TRBD1. The CDR3 totals 13 residues. With V trimmed by 8 bases and J by 5 bases, 6 bases remained unmatched. The CDR3, as DNA: TGTGCCAGCGATGAAACAGGGGATCAGCCCCAGCATTTT. This encodes CASDETGDQPQHF.

This clonotype was seen at least ten times. The chain joins TRBV19 to TRBJ2-7, with 8 bases matching TRBD1. The CDR3 has 11 residues. The germline V gene encodes CDR1 LNHDA and CDR2 SQIVND (reference sequence). Losses at the gene ends were 11 bases for V and 2 bases for J; bases not matched to a gene: 2. CDR3 coding DNA: TGTGCCTTGGGACAGGCCTACGAGCAGTACTTC. This sequence encodes CALGQAYEQYF.

The chain employs TRBV20-1 and TRBJ2-7, with D perhaps assigned TRBD1 or TRBD2 (6 bases each). V dropped 5 bases and J dropped 5 bases, with 19 bases sitting between them. This CDR3 is 14 amino acids long. Germline loops: CDR1 DFQATT, CDR2 SNEGSKA (reference sequence). The CDR3 loop reads CSARRGPSNNEQYV. The CDR3 DNA follows: TGCAGTGCTCGCCGGGGGCCGAGTAACAACGAGCAGTACGTC.

In DNA, the CDR3 is TGTGCCAGTAGCCATCGCGACACCCCGCAGTATTTT. The encoded protein is CASSHRDTPQYF. The chain links TRBV19 to TRBJ2-3, with unresolved D. Germline CDR1 reads LNHDA; CDR2 reads SQIVND (reference sequence). CDR3 length equals 12 residues. V dropped 6 bases and J dropped 10 bases, with 14 bases sitting between them.

This clonotype was counted many times. This chain joins TRBV9 and TRBJ2-3; possible D gene TRBD2, 5 bases. CDR1 SGDLS and CDR2 YYNGEE come from the germline V gene. The CDR3 loop spans 16 amino acids. Trimming pared 3 bases from V and 0 bases from J, leaving 14 bases between. This chain's CDR3 is CASSAGVGRSTDTQYF. The CDR3 bases are TGTGCCAGCAGCGCCGGGGTGGGGAGAAGCACAGATACGCAGTATTTT.

This clonotype was observed many times. The chain carries TRBV3-1 and TRBJ1-6, with D possibly matching TRBD1 (5 bases). The length of the CDR3 is 17 residues. Per germline, CDR1 LGHDT and CDR2 YNNKEL (reference sequence). Trimming left V 1 base short and J 7 bases short, with 17 bases between. Written as DNA, the CDR3 is TGTGCCAGCAGCCAAGCCGGGGGGAAAGGGTGGAATTCACCCCTCCACTTT. It is translated as CASSQAGGKGWNSPLHF.

J is TRBJ2-3 and V is TRBV20-1; D unclear. Germline lookup yields CDR1 DFQATT and CDR2 SNEGSKA (reference sequence). V was trimmed by 2 bases and J by 0 bases, leaving 6 bases between them. The CDR3 has 13 residues. CDR3 sequence: CSARLTSTDTQYF. The CDR3 nucleotides read TGCAGTGCTAGATTAACTAGCACAGATACGCAGTATTTT.

The chain recombines TRBV20-1 with TRBJ2-3; tentatively, D is TRBD1 or TRBD2 (6 bases each). V lost 7 bases and J 0 bases, leaving 14 bases between the germline ends. Germline values: CDR1 DFQATT, CDR2 SNEGSKA (reference sequence). CDR3 length equals 14 residues. This chain's CDR3 is CSGVGGLSTDTQYF. CDR3 DNA: TGCAGTGGTGTGGGGGGCCTTAGCACAGATACGCAGTATTTT.

The chain has TRBV28 and TRBJ2-1; D is ambiguous. In germline, CDR1 is MDHEN, CDR2 SYDVKM. CDR3 length equals 12 residues. Trimming removed 5 bases at V and 6 bases at J, with 8 bases between. The CDR3 DNA follows: TGTGCCAGCAGTGGCGTACTCAATGAGCAGTTCTTC. Translated, it gives CASSGVLNEQFF.

This clonotype was found a few times. The rearrangement joins TRBV7-2 to TRBJ2-1; D uncertain. The V end was cut by 3 bases, the J end by 7 bases, with 16 bases between. This CDR3 region has 15 residues. Germline assignment: CDR1 SGHTA and CDR2 FQGNSA. The CDR3 sequence is CASSFYVEARNEQFF. Here the CDR3 DNA reads TGTGCCAGCAGCTTTTATGTCGAAGCTCGAAATGAGCAGTTCTTC.

This clonotype appeared a few times. The chain links TRBV18 to TRBJ2-1; perhaps TRBD1 as D (5 bases). The V gene's germline CDR1 is KGHSH and CDR2 LQKENI. The V end lost 0 bases, the J end lost 10 bases, and 7 bases lay between the germline ends. This CDR3 contains 12 residues. The CDR3 nucleotides read TGTGCCAGCTCACCACCGGCAGGGGAGCAGTTCTTC. It codes for CASSPPAGEQFF.